This TCR beta chain emerged from a study of cytomegalovirus exposure and HLA in healthy donors. Study as a whole: The study's early data release held tens of millions of unique TCRs from HLA-typed donors. Findings and caveats of the study: Reported performance of the classifier showed diagnosis of cytomegalovirus status with high specificity and sensitivity. One later analysis reportedly identified an Asian-associated ancestry cluster that showed fewer N-insertions than the 666-donor mean.

A remark on this clone: Its antigen is not known.

In the PCR, 60 Vbeta and 13 Jbeta primers were used. TCRdb keeps only in-frame clones here, not all; method: immunoSEQ multiplex PCR. The sample consists of about 190,000 clones, roughly 85% of them appearing once. Trimming shortened V by 1 base and J by 2 bases, and 14 bases separated the two germline ends. Germline V CDR1 and CDR2: LNHDA, SQIVND (reference sequence). There are 16 residues in the CDR3. The rearrangement links TRBV19 to TRBJ2-5; D gene uncertain. Sample: PBMCs. This clonotype was sampled from a woman aged 18-29 years in good health and CMV-seronegative. This CDR3 reads CASSIGAEHLQETQYF. The CDR3 DNA follows: TGTGCCAGTAGTATAGGGGCCGAGCATTTGCAAGAGACCCAGTACTTC. Drawing the rest from reference TRBV19 and TRBJ2-5, the complete variable domain is DGGITQSPKYLFRKEGQNVTLSCEQNLNHDAMYWYRQDPGQGLRLIYYSQIVNDFQKGDIAEGYSVSREKKESFPLTVTSAQKNPTAFYLCASSIGAEHLQETQYFGPGTRLLVL.